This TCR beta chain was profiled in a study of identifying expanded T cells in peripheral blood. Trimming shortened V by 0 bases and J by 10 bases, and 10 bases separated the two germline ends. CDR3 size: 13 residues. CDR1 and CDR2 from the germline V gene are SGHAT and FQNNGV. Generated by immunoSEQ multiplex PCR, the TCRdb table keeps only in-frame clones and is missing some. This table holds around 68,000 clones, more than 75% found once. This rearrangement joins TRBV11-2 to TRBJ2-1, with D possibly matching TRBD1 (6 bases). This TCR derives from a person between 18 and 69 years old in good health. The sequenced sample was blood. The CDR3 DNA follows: TGTGCCAGCAGCTTAGATCTTGGGGGCGAGCAGTTCTTC. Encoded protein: CASSLDLGGEQFF.